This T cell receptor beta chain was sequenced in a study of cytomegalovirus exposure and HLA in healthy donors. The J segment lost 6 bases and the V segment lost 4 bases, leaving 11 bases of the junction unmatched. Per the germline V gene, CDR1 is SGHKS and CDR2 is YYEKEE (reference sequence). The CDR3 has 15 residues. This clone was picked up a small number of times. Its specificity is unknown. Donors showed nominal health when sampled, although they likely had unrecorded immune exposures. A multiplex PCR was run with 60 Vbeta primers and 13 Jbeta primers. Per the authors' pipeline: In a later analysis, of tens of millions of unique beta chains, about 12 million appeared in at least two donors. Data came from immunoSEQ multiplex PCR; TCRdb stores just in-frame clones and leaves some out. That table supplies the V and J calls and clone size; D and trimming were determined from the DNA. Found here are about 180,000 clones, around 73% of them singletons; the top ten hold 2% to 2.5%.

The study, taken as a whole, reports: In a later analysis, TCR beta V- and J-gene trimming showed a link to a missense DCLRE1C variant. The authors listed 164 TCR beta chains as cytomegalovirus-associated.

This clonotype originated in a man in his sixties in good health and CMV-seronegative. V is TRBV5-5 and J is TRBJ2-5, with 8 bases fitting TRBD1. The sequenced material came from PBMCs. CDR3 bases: TGTGCCAGCAGCCAACAGACAGGGGTGGGCAAGACCCAGTACTTC. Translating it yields CASSQQTGVGKTQYF. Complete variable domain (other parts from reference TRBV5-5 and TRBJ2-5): DAGVTQSPTHLIKTRGQQVTLRCSPISGHKSVSWYQQVLGQGPQFIFQYYEKEERGRGNFPDRFSARQFPNYSSELNVNALLLGDSALYLCASSQQTGVGKTQYFGPGTRLLVL.